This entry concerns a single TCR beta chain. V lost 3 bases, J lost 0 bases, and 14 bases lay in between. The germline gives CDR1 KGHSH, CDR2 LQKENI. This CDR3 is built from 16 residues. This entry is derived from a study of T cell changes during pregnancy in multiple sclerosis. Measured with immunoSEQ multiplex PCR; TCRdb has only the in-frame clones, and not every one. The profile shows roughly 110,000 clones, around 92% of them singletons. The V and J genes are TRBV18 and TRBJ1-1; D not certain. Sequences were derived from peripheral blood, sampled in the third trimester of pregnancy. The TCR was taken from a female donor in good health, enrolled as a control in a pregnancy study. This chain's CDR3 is CASSPRGDPMNTEAFF. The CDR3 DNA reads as TGTGCCAGCTCACCGCGGGGAGACCCCATGAACACTGAAGCTTTCTTT.